This is a list of T cell receptor beta chains from one sample in a study of cytomegalovirus exposure and HLA in healthy donors. The table came from immunoSEQ multiplex PCR; TCRdb's copy has only in-frame clones and leaves some out. This sample's table has under 200,000 clones. The sample taken for sequencing was PBMCs. The source is a man aged 25 to 45 in good health and CMV-seronegative. Each CDR3 is given with its conserved first and last residue. The order of the fields is J gene, V gene, D gene, CDR3 protein, CDR3 DNA. The D gene is left open where the match is weak.

TRBJ1-1,TRBV7-9,-,CASSPTTGFVAFF,TGTGCCAGCAGCCCTACGACAGGTTTCGTAGCTTTCTTT
TRBJ2-2,TRBV11-3,-,CASSSEGRVGTNTGELFF,TGTGCCAGCAGCTCCGAGGGTCGGGTCGGGACGAACACCGGGGAGCTGTTTTTT
TRBJ1-5,TRBV11-2,-,CASSLKGDQPQHF,TGTGCCAGCAGCTTAAAAGGGGATCAGCCCCAGCATTTT
TRBJ2-3,TRBV28,TRBD2,CASSSGGSTDTQYF,TGTGCCAGCAGTTCGGGGGGAAGCACAGATACGCAGTATTTT
TRBJ2-7,TRBV19,-,CASTQTMSSYEQYF,TGTGCCAGTACCCAGACAATGAGCTCCTACGAGCAGTACTTC
TRBJ1-2,TRBV5-1,-,CASSWFGEAVFGYTF,TGCGCCAGCAGCTGGTTCGGGGAGGCTGTTTTTGGCTACACCTTC
TRBJ2-3,TRBV4-1,TRBD2,CASSQGARGGDTQYF,TGCGCCAGCAGCCAAGGCGCGCGGGGGGGAGATACGCAGTATTTT
TRBJ2-7,TRBV10-3,-,CAISESVGALGGYEQYF,TGTGCCATCAGTGAGTCTGTGGGAGCGCTGGGGGGTTACGAGCAGTACTTC
TRBJ1-1,TRBV6-6,TRBD1,CASAQDRRNTEAFF,TGTGCCAGCGCCCAGGACAGGCGGAACACTGAAGCTTTCTTT
TRBJ1-5,TRBV6-6,-,CASSYAERGAGQPQHF,TGTGCCAGCAGTTACGCCGAGCGGGGGGCGGGTCAGCCCCAGCATTTT
TRBJ2-7,TRBV23-1,TRBD2,CASSLSAGVAYEQYF,TGCGCCAGCAGTCTGAGCGCGGGAGTAGCATACGAGCAGTACTTC
TRBJ2-1,TRBV5-4,-,CASSLGSPSSYNEQFF,TGTGCCAGCAGCTTGGGGAGTCCGAGCTCCTACAATGAGCAGTTCTTC
TRBJ1-4,TRBV4-2,-,CASSQAGANEKLFF,TGTGCCAGCAGCCAAGCTGGGGCGAATGAAAAACTGTTTTTT
TRBJ2-7,TRBV7-3,TRBD2,CASSPGVAGVDEQYF,TGTGCCAGCAGCCCCGGGGTAGCGGGAGTGGATGAGCAGTACTTC
TRBJ1-1,TRBV29-1,-,CSVDRPGAEAFF,TGCAGCGTTGACAGGCCCGGGGCTGAAGCTTTCTTT
TRBJ2-3,TRBV29-1,TRBD2,CSVETPESGREDTQYF,TGCAGCGTTGAAACCCCCGAGAGCGGGAGGGAAGATACGCAGTATTTT
TRBJ1-5,TRBV28,-,CASSRSGGSSNQPQHF,TGTGCCAGCAGTCGCTCAGGTGGGTCTAGCAATCAGCCCCAGCATTTT
TRBJ2-7,TRBV6-5,TRBD2,CASSYGGGSAINEQYF,TGTGCCAGCAGTTACGGAGGCGGGAGTGCGATCAACGAGCAGTACTTC
TRBJ2-7,TRBV5-1,TRBD2,CASSLTSGEGYEQYF,TGCGCCAGCAGCTTGACTAGCGGGGAAGGGTACGAGCAGTACTTC
TRBJ2-7,TRBV6-5,TRBD1,CASSRTRQGDYEQYF,TGTGCCAGCAGTCGAACCCGACAGGGGGATTACGAGCAGTACTTC
TRBJ2-2,TRBV7-2,TRBD2,CASSLALLAGGPNTGELFF,TGTGCCAGCAGCTTAGCGCTCCTAGCGGGGGGGCCGAACACCGGGGAGCTGTTTTTT
TRBJ2-7,TRBV7-2,-,CASSFPRRDGGEQYF,TGTGCCAGCAGCTTTCCCAGGCGGGATGGCGGGGAGCAGTACTTC
TRBJ1-5,TRBV11-2,-,CASSLGPDQPQHF,TGTGCCAGCAGCTTGGGGCCTGATCAGCCCCAGCATTTT
TRBJ2-5,TRBV5-1,-,CASSLRQAIGETQYF,TGCGCCAGCAGCTTGAGGCAGGCTATAGGAGAGACCCAGTACTTC
TRBJ1-5,TRBV28,-,CALQDFYSNQPQHF,TGTGCCCTCCAGGACTTTTATAGCAATCAGCCCCAGCATTTT
TRBJ2-7,TRBV19,-,CASTMLAGGGEQYF,TGTGCCAGTACCATGCTGGCTGGCGGAGGCGAGCAGTACTTC
TRBJ2-3,TRBV13,TRBD1,CASSGRDREDTQYF,TGTGCCAGCAGCGGACGGGACAGGGAGGATACGCAGTATTTT
TRBJ1-2,TRBV19,TRBD1,CATRTGATNYGYTF,TGTGCCACGAGGACAGGCGCTACTAACTATGGCTACACCTTC
TRBJ2-7,TRBV4-1,-,CASSQESGRVGYEQYF,TGCGCCAGCAGCCAAGAATCAGGCAGGGTGGGATACGAGCAGTACTTC
TRBJ2-3,TRBV6-5,-,CASSPLLVHTDTQYF,TGTGCCAGCAGTCCCTTACTTGTCCACACAGATACGCAGTATTTT
TRBJ1-5,TRBV19,TRBD1,CASRMDREDQPQHF,TGTGCCAGTAGAATGGACAGGGAGGATCAGCCCCAGCATTTT